The text below deals with one TCR beta chain. The data were taken from a study of Ad26.COV2.S vaccination and SARS-CoV-2 variants. Here immunoSEQ multiplex PCR was the method, and the copy in TCRdb shows in-frame clones only, minus some. The data hold more than 300,000 clones, with roughly 80% observed a single time. Treatment: around 19 received Ad26.COV2.S at low or high dose, single or two shots; five or six received placebo; per-sample allocation not given. At day 63 after the first vaccine or placebo injection, samples were drawn. The CDR3 has 16 amino acids. Germline CDR1 is SGHTA and CDR2 is FQGNSA. The ends were cut back, 3 bases at V and 10 bases at J, with 19 bases in the middle.

Sequencing used peripheral blood, obtained in a trial of Ad26.COV2.S vaccine versus placebo. This clonotype originated in a person between 18 and 60 years old who received the Ad26.COV2.S COVID-19 vaccine or a placebo. The chain couples TRBV7-2 to TRBJ1-6; tentative D call: TRBD1 (5 bases). The CDR3 loop is CASSFTPQGIWSPLHF. In DNA, the CDR3 is TGTGCCAGCAGCTTCACACCCCAGGGAATTTGGTCACCCCTCCACTTT.